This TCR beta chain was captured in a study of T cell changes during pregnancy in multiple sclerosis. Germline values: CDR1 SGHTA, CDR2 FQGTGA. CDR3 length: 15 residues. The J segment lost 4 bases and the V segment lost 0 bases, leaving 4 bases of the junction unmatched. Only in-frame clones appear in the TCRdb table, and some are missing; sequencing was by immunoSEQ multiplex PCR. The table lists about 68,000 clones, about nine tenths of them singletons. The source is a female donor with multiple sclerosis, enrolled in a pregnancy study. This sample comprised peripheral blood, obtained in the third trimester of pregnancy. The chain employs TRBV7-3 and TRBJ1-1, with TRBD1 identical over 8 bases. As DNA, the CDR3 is TGTGCCAGCAGCTTAACGGCAGGGGGCTTCACTGAAGCTTTCTTT. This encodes CASSLTAGGFTEAFF.